This TCR beta chain was found in a study of blood T cell repertoires in COVID-19. Study as a whole: Donors in the United States, Italy and Spain gave samples during acute or convalescent COVID-19. PBMCs, B-cell-depleted T cells, or T cells provided the cDNA or gDNA that made up the material.

Original analysis: Reference gene primer amplification gave nucleated cell count estimates. Assay: immunoSEQ multiplex PCR; the TCRdb copy retains only in-frame clones and omits some. The V and J calls and clone size are taken from that table; D and trimming were inferred from the DNA. The sample shows 110,000 to 150,000 clones, nearly 85% of them seen only once. The CDR3 sequence is 14 residues long. CDR1 is MDHEN, CDR2 SYDVKM, per germline. Trimming took off 3 bases at V and 4 bases at J, with 12 bases between the two ends. The gene calls are TRBV28 and TRBJ2-5; perhaps TRBD2 as D (5 bases). Sequencing input: peripheral blood. The receptor was derived from a human donor in a cohort sampled during active COVID-19. The CDR3 DNA is TGTGCCAGCAGTTTGAGGGCAGCTACAGAGACCCAGTACTTC. This codes for CASSLRAATETQYF.